This record concerns one TCR beta chain sequence. Its specificity is unknown. The germline V and J ends were trimmed by 5 bases and 4 bases, with 11 bases remaining between them. The CDR3 runs 13 residues. Germline V CDR1 and CDR2: SGHTA, FQGNSA. Method: immunoSEQ multiplex PCR; TCRdb's copy keeps in-frame clones and lacks some. This sample has about 98,000 clones; roughly 87% occur once, and the top ten carry approximately 0.5%. These data come from a study of OX40 agonist ivuxolimab in advanced cancers. Study-level points and caveats: The specificity for antigen of the expanded peripheral T cells was not determined. Low levels of normalized T-cell clonal expansion also appeared in some nonresponders.

This receptor was taken from an adult with an advanced solid tumor such as melanoma, head and neck, liver or kidney cancer. The material was CD4+ or CD8+ T cells sorted from blood, obtained in a trial of the OX40 agonist ivuxolimab. The V call is TRBV7-2, the J call TRBJ2-5, with a possible D match to TRBD1 (6 bases). The CDR3 here is CASSRGGTETQYF. CDR3 DNA: TGTGCCAGCAGCCGTGGGGGCACAGAGACCCAGTACTTC.